The 17 T cell receptor beta chains in this list originate from one sample, sequenced in a study of blood T cell repertoires in COVID-19. Clones were sequenced by immunoSEQ multiplex PCR, and TCRdb holds only the in-frame ones, with some missing. The sample includes 70,000 to 95,000 clones, roughly 87% of them seen just once. Sequenced: peripheral blood. These TCRs come from a man between 65 and 85 years old with acute or convalescent COVID-19.

The V gene is TRBV19, the J gene TRBJ1-2, with TRBD1 as a possible D gene (5 bases). CDR3 length equals 16 residues. V was trimmed by 0 bases and J by 1 base, leaving 12 bases between them. Germline lookup yields CDR1 LNHDA and CDR2 SQIVND (reference sequence). CDR3 bases: TGTGCCAGTAGTATAGAAGGCGGGGGTATTAACTATGGCTACACCTTC. This translates into CASSIEGGGINYGYTF.

The chain links TRBV28 to TRBJ1-2; D uncertain. Germline V gene sequence: CDR1 MDHEN, CDR2 SYDVKM. The CDR3 extends over 13 amino acids. The germline V and J ends were trimmed by 3 bases and 3 bases, with 8 bases remaining between them. CDR3 DNA sequence: TGTGCCAGCAGTTTGGGCGTTGACTATGGCTACACCTTC. Translating it yields CASSLGVDYGYTF.

DNA of the CDR3: TGTGCCAGCAGTTTGAACAGGGGGCATCCGGCCACCTTC. This encodes CASSLNRGHPATF. The chain is built from TRBV27 and TRBJ1-2, with TRBD1 identical over 9 bases. Germline V gives CDR1 MNHEY, CDR2 SMNVEV (reference sequence). V trimming: 3 bases; J trimming: 13 bases; junction bases outside the gene matches: 9. This CDR3 is built from 13 residues.

The chain recombines TRBV7-9 with TRBJ2-2, with 7 nucleotides matching TRBD1. The CDR3 extends over 15 amino acids. Germline V CDR1 and CDR2: SEHNR, FQNEAQ (reference sequence). Trimming at V came to 5 bases and at J to 3 bases, leaving 6 bases not matched to a gene. The CDR3 DNA is TGTGCCAGCAGCCCCGTGACAGGGCACACCGGGGAGCTGTTTTTT. This codes for CASSPVTGHTGELFF.

V gene TRBV27 combines with J gene TRBJ2-1; the match to TRBD2 covers 13 bases. The CDR3 consists of 19 residues. Trimming removed 1 base from V and 5 bases from J; junction bases left unmatched: 11. The germline V gene encodes CDR1 MNHEY and CDR2 SMNVEV (reference sequence). The CDR3 loop is CASSLLALAGGPRNNEQFF. In DNA form, the CDR3 reads TGTGCCAGCAGTTTATTAGCACTAGCGGGAGGGCCGAGGAACAATGAGCAGTTCTTC.

The V and J genes are TRBV9 and TRBJ2-3, with 10 positions matching TRBD2. In germline, CDR1 is SGDLS, CDR2 YYNGEE. CDR3 length equals 15 residues. After removal of 4 bases from V and 6 bases from J, the junction contained 8 bases not matched to a gene. The CDR3 bases are TGTGCCAGCAGCAGCCAGCGGGGGGGCGTGGATACGCAGTATTTT. This gives the protein CASSSQRGGVDTQYF.

The chain uses TRBV28 and TRBJ2-2, with TRBD2 as a possible D gene (6 bases). Trimming pared 1 base from V and 5 bases from J, leaving 14 bases between. The germline CDR1 and CDR2 sequences are MDHEN and SYDVKM. This CDR3 has 16 amino acids. The CDR3 DNA sequence: TGTGCCAGCAGTTTATTCGGGAGCCCAAATACCGGGGAGCTGTTTTTT. Translating gives CASSLFGSPNTGELFF.

V usage is TRBV19 and J usage is TRBJ1-4; D may be TRBD1 (6 bases). Germline assignment: CDR1 LNHDA and CDR2 SQIVND (reference sequence). The CDR3 totals 17 residues. The germline V and J ends were trimmed by 3 bases and 3 bases, with 17 bases remaining between them. The chain's CDR3 is CASSISPPGQANEKLFF. The CDR3 nucleotides are TGTGCCAGTAGTATCAGCCCGCCGGGACAAGCTAATGAAAAACTGTTTTTT.

CDR3 in amino acids: CASSPGGGLGEQYF. Written as DNA, the CDR3 is TGTGCCAGCAGCCCCGGCGGGGGGCTGGGTGAGCAGTACTTC. The rearrangement links TRBV7-3 to TRBJ2-7, with 8 bases matching TRBD2. V lost 5 bases, J lost 7 bases, and 10 bases stayed unmatched. Germline values: CDR1 SGHTA, CDR2 FQGTGA. This CDR3 comprises 14 residues.

The chain employs TRBV7-2 and TRBJ1-4; D call uncertain. The CDR3 extends over 16 amino acids. In germline, CDR1 is SGHTA, CDR2 FQGNSA. V lost 5 bases and J 8 bases, leaving 21 bases between the germline ends. The CDR3 here is CASSPRGGRAQEKLFF. The CDR3 DNA sequence: TGTGCCAGCAGCCCCCGGGGAGGGCGGGCTCAGGAAAAACTGTTTTTT.

This rearrangement joins TRBV28 to TRBJ2-1, with TRBD1 matching 8 bases. The CDR3 covers 14 residues. Trimming cost V 6 bases and J 1 base; bases outside gene matches: 2. The V gene's germline CDR1 is MDHEN and CDR2 SYDVKM. CDR3 coding DNA: TGTGCCAGCAGACGGACAGGGTCCTACAATGAGCAGTTCTTC. This sequence encodes CASRRTGSYNEQFF.

The chain is built from TRBV10-3 and TRBJ2-1; TRBD2 matches at 8 bases. V dropped 1 base and J dropped 6; count of bases not matched to a gene: 8. The CDR3 runs to 16 residues. Per germline, CDR1 ENHRY and CDR2 SYGVKD. In DNA, the CDR3 is TGTGCCATCAGTGAGTATCGTGACCGGGGGGGCAATGAGCAGTTCTTC. This gives the protein CAISEYRDRGGNEQFF.

The V gene is TRBV7-8, the J gene TRBJ1-2, with 7 bases matching TRBD1. The CDR3 covers 13 residues. Germline-derived CDR1 and CDR2 are SGHVS and FQNEAQ. Trimming at V came to 5 bases and at J to 6 bases, leaving 6 bases not matched to a gene. CDR3 DNA sequence: TGTGCCAGCAGCAAAGACAGGGCTAATGGCTACACCTTC. Translated, it gives CASSKDRANGYTF.

The J gene is TRBJ1-4, the V gene TRBV18, with D perhaps matching TRBD1 (6 bases). Trimming took off 3 bases at V and 3 bases at J, with 14 bases between the two ends. The germline V gene encodes CDR1 KGHSH and CDR2 LQKENI. The CDR3 has 16 residues. The CDR3 protein is CASSPNRVRANEKLFF. As DNA, the CDR3 is TGTGCCAGCTCACCCAACAGGGTCCGGGCTAATGAAAAACTGTTTTTT.

In this sample, this clone turned up a few times. J is TRBJ1-6 and V is TRBV6-2 or TRBV6-3, with a possible D match to TRBD1 (5 bases). Deletions cut 2 bases from V and 8 bases from J, with 19 bases between. The CDR3 length is 17 residues. Germline CDR1 reads MNHEY; CDR2 reads SVGEGT. In DNA form, the CDR3 reads TGTGCCAGCAGTTACCCACCTGGGGCCGACCGAGATTCACCCCTCCACTTT. This codes for CASSYPPGADRDSPLHF.

This clone was found a few times. DNA for the CDR3: TGCAGCGTTGGGGGGGTTGAAAAACTGTTTTTT. Its translation is CSVGGVEKLFF. The V and J genes are TRBV29-1 and TRBJ1-4, with D tentatively TRBD1 (5 bases). V lost 4 bases and J lost 7, with 7 bases in between. This CDR3 is 11 amino acids long. CDR1 and CDR2 (germline): SQVTM, ANQGSEA.

The rearrangement uses TRBV6-1 and TRBJ1-3; D perhaps matches TRBD1 (5 bases). V dropped 2 bases and J dropped 3 bases, with 11 bases sitting between them. This CDR3 is built from 15 residues. CDR1 MNHNS and CDR2 SASEGT come from the germline V gene. The chain's CDR3 is CASSETPRGGNTIYF. The CDR3, as DNA: TGTGCCAGCAGTGAAACCCCTAGGGGTGGAAACACCATATATTTT.